This T cell receptor (beta chain) emerged from a study of control samples from healthy donors and cancer patients. Sequencing was performed with immunoSEQ multiplex PCR; in TCRdb, only in-frame clones are kept and a portion is missing. The data hold over 110,000 clones, with 80% to 90% observed a single time. V dropped 8 bases and J dropped 0 bases, with 11 bases sitting between them. The CDR3 is 14 residues long. Germline lookup yields CDR1 MDHEN and CDR2 SYDVKM. This TCR was recovered from a woman aged 25 to 39 in good health. Sequenced input: blood. The chain has TRBV28 and TRBJ1-3; D remains ambiguous. The DNA of the CDR3 is TGTGCCAGCTTCGTGGGGTTCTCTGGAAACACCATATATTTT. Residues: CASFVGFSGNTIYF.